This entry lists 19 T cell receptor beta chains sequenced from one sample in a study of cytomegalovirus exposure and HLA in healthy donors. Here immunoSEQ multiplex PCR was the method, and the copy in TCRdb shows in-frame clones only, minus some. The sample yields tens of thousands of clones, around 95% seen once. The sequencing sample was made of PBMCs. Every receptor here comes from a man aged 18 to 35 in good health and CMV-seropositive.

The rearrangement joins TRBV6-1 to TRBJ2-3; D uncertain. Per the germline V gene, CDR1 is MNHNS and CDR2 is SASEGT. Trimming took off 4 bases at V and 1 base at J, with 9 bases between the two ends. The CDR3 sequence is 14 residues long. CDR3 DNA: TGTGCCAGCAGTGTTTGGAGTGGCACAGATACGCAGTATTTT. It yields the protein CASSVWSGTDTQYF.

The V call is TRBV6-6, the J call TRBJ1-1; D gene ambiguous. The CDR3 extends over 12 amino acids. CDR1 is MNHNY, CDR2 SVGAGI, per germline (reference sequence). V lost 6 bases to trimming and J lost 0 bases, with 5 bases between them. The CDR3 is CASRQMNTEAFF. The CDR3 DNA reads as TGTGCCAGCAGACAGATGAACACTGAAGCTTTCTTT.

The chain recombines TRBV6-5 with TRBJ2-3; 8 nucleotides agree with TRBD1. The CDR3 loop spans 15 amino acids. The junction had 2 bases not matched to a gene; V was cut back by 1 base and J by 2 bases. Germline V gives CDR1 MNHEY, CDR2 SVGAGI. The CDR3 region is CASSYYRGDTDTQYF. CDR3 nucleotide sequence: TGTGCCAGCAGTTACTACAGGGGGGACACAGATACGCAGTATTTT.

This chain connects TRBV5-6 to TRBJ2-5; D call uncertain. Trimming removed 4 bases at V and 4 bases at J, with 8 bases between. This CDR3 has 12 residues. Germline values: CDR1 SGHDT, CDR2 YYEEEE. The chain's CDR3 is CASSPFLETQYF. Written as DNA, the CDR3 is TGTGCCAGCAGCCCCTTCTTAGAGACCCAGTACTTC.

The chain combines TRBV4-1 with TRBJ2-7; possibly TRBD1 for D (5 bases). This CDR3 contains 15 residues. V was shortened by 0 bases and J by 3 bases, with 12 bases between the two germline ends. Germline values: CDR1 MGHRA, CDR2 YSYEKL. The CDR3 DNA is TGCGCCAGCAGCCAAGATATACGACAGAACTACGAGCAGTACTTC. As protein: CASSQDIRQNYEQYF.

This chain links TRBV18 with TRBJ2-3; 10 nucleotides match TRBD2. J gave up 3 bases and V 2 bases, and 2 bases lay outside the gene matches. The germline CDR1 and CDR2 sequences are KGHSH and LQKENI. The CDR3 consists of 15 residues. DNA of the CDR3: TGTGCCAGCTCACCAACTAGCGGGGTTACAGATACGCAGTATTTT. It translates to CASSPTSGVTDTQYF.

This clone came up once. The chain has TRBV27 and TRBJ1-5; D is possibly TRBD1 (5 bases). The CDR3 extends over 18 amino acids. Germline V gene sequence: CDR1 MNHEY, CDR2 SMNVEV (reference sequence). V lost 1 base and J lost 2, with 18 bases in between. As DNA, the CDR3 is TGTGCCAGCAGTTTATACGGGTCAGGGTATACTGGCAATCAGCCCCAGCATTTT. It translates to CASSLYGSGYTGNQPQHF.

This clone appeared once. The chain combines TRBV10-3 with TRBJ2-5; the D gene is possibly TRBD1 (6 bases). V lost 10 bases to trimming and J lost 0 bases, with 12 bases between them. From germline, CDR1 is ENHRY and CDR2 SYGVKD. The CDR3 has 13 amino acids. The CDR3 DNA sequence: TGTGCCACCAAGAGGACAGACCAAGAGACCCAGTACTTC. Protein: CATKRTDQETQYF.

The rearrangement uses TRBV11-2 and TRBJ1-1; TRBD1 might be the D (5 bases). The V end lost 2 bases, the J end lost 2 bases, and 12 bases lay between the germline ends. The CDR3 has 15 amino acids. CDR1 is SGHAT and CDR2 is FQNNGV in the germline V gene. This CDR3 is CASSLPGHFNTEAFF. The CDR3 nucleotides are TGTGCCAGCAGCTTACCCGGACACTTCAACACTGAAGCTTTCTTT. The full variable domain, completed using reference TRBV11-2 and TRBJ1-1, is EAGVAQSPRYKIIEKRQSVAFWCNPISGHATLYWYQQILGQGPKLLIQFQNNGVVDDSQLPKDRFSAERLKGVDSTLKIQPAKLEDSAVYLCASSLPGHFNTEAFFGQGTRLTVV.

This chain connects TRBV19 to TRBJ2-3; maybe TRBD2 (5 bases). Trimming took off 3 bases at V and 2 bases at J, with 21 bases between the two ends. Germline V gene sequence: CDR1 LNHDA, CDR2 SQIVND (reference sequence). The CDR3 loop spans 18 amino acids. The DNA of the CDR3 is TGTGCCAGTAGTATTGAGAGGGTAGGACGGATTAACACAGATACGCAGTATTTT. It translates to CASSIERVGRINTDTQYF.

The chain is built from TRBV28 and TRBJ1-2; D unclear. Deletions cut 6 bases from V and 5 bases from J, with 10 bases between. This CDR3 has 12 amino acids. Germline-derived CDR1 and CDR2 are MDHEN and SYDVKM. The CDR3 region has the DNA TGTGCCAGCAGCCAGACTGCTTATGGCTACACCTTC. Translating it yields CASSQTAYGYTF.

The chain employs TRBV4-1 and TRBJ1-2; 7 bases are shared with TRBD1. Germline V gene data show CDR1 as MGHRA and CDR2 as YSYEKL. The length of the CDR3 is 15 residues. The J segment lost 5 bases and the V segment lost 0 bases, leaving 6 bases of the junction unmatched. The CDR3 here is CASSQDDRATYGYTF. In nucleotides, the CDR3 is TGCGCCAGCAGCCAAGACGACAGGGCTACTTATGGCTACACCTTC.

The gene calls are TRBV28 and TRBJ1-1; no definite D call. This CDR3 has 15 residues. The V end lost 5 bases, the J end lost 8 bases, and 21 bases lay between the germline ends. The V gene's germline CDR1 is MDHEN and CDR2 SYDVKM. The CDR3 region has the DNA TGTGCCAGCAGTGATTTCCAAAAAAACTCCCCCGAAGCTTTCTTT. This gives the protein CASSDFQKNSPEAFF.

This rearrangement joins TRBV28 to TRBJ1-2, with D possibly matching TRBD1 (5 bases). V was clipped by 6 bases and J by 4 bases, with 18 bases between them. CDR3 size: 15 residues. Germline values: CDR1 MDHEN, CDR2 SYDVKM. The CDR3 sequence: CASRNQQANFYGYTF. The CDR3 DNA sequence: TGTGCCAGCAGGAACCAACAGGCAAACTTCTATGGCTACACCTTC.

The J gene is TRBJ1-1, the V gene TRBV4-3; D is unclear. This CDR3 spans 16 amino acids. V was cut by 0 bases and J by 4 bases, with 15 bases left in between. Germline CDR1 is LGHNA and CDR2 is YSLEER. CDR3 loop: CASSQDSPGSVTEAFF. The CDR3 DNA follows: TGCGCCAGCAGCCAAGATTCGCCGGGGTCTGTCACTGAAGCTTTCTTT.

V and J are TRBV7-6 and TRBJ1-2, with D possibly TRBD1 on 6 matching bases. The CDR3 extends over 15 amino acids. V shed 5 bases and J shed 4 bases, with 17 bases lying between them. Germline loops: CDR1 SGHVS, CDR2 FNYEAQ. The CDR3 region has the DNA TGTGCCAGCAGCGCCTGGGACAACCCGGCCTATGGCTACACCTTC. This gives the protein CASSAWDNPAYGYTF. Drawing the rest from reference TRBV7-6 and TRBJ1-2, the complete variable domain is GAGVSQSPRYKVTKRGQDVALRCDPISGHVSLYWYRQALGQGPEFLTYFNYEAQQDKSGLPNDRFSAERPEGSISTLTIQRTEQRDSAMYRCASSAWDNPAYGYTFGSGTRLTVV.

This clone was counted once. The rearrangement links TRBV6-6 to TRBJ1-4; D remains unclear. The germline V gene encodes CDR1 MNHNY and CDR2 SVGAGI (reference sequence). The CDR3 extends over 14 amino acids. Trimming stripped 1 base from V and 8 bases from J, with 11 bases between. The DNA of the CDR3 is TGTGCCAGCAGTTACTACGAAGCGGACGAAAAACTGTTTTTT. This codes for CASSYYEADEKLFF.

V and J are TRBV4-2 and TRBJ1-5, with D unresolved. The CDR3 is 15 residues long. The germline V gene encodes CDR1 LGHNA and CDR2 YNFKEQ. Trimming removed 3 bases at V and 5 bases at J, with 14 bases between. CDR3 sequence: CASSHRRGGDQPQHF. CDR3 DNA: TGTGCCAGCAGCCATAGGCGCGGAGGTGATCAGCCCCAGCATTTT.

This chain uses TRBV6-1 with TRBJ1-1, with a tentative D call TRBD1 (6 bases). The length of the CDR3 is 12 residues. The germline gives CDR1 MNHNS, CDR2 SASEGT. Trimming took 8 bases from V and 11 from J, leaving 18 bases between them. The CDR3: CASLDRPLSAFF. The CDR3 nucleotides read TGTGCCAGCCTGGACAGACCCCTGAGTGCTTTCTTT.